There are a few counts of the clone carrying this T cell receptor (beta chain). Antigen: not known. The germline CDR1 and CDR2 sequences are MNHEY and SMNVEV (reference sequence). The V end was cut by 6 bases, the J end by 7 bases, with 16 bases between. The CDR3 loop spans 14 amino acids. Each TCR beta library was made by quantitative 5'-RACE that incorporated molecular barcodes. TCRdb analysed the 5' RACE reads with MiXCR anew, one entry per CDR3 protein. Of 220,000 or so distinct CDR3 sequences listed, approximately 20% are singletons. This specimen comes from a study of CD8 T cells in ankylosing spondylitis. Study observations and caveats: One TCR beta motif, made up of eight highly homologous variants, appeared characteristic of ankylosing spondylitis blood.

The chain recombines TRBV27 with TRBJ2-1, with D perhaps TRBD2 (6 bases). This clonotype was obtained from a male donor with ankylosing spondylitis. The specimen was blood, either unsorted or a sorted T cell fraction (not recorded which). The CDR3: CASSEPGSLNEQFF. The CDR3 DNA is TGTGCCAGCAGCGAGCCCGGGAGCTTGAATGAGCAGTTCTTC.